These 15 T cell receptor beta chains originate from one sample sequenced in a study of blood T cell dynamics during melanoma immunotherapy. Time point in this sample: pre-treatment baseline. Profiled with immunoSEQ multiplex PCR; TCRdb holds only in-frame clones, not every one. In the table there are about 12,000 clones, less than 85% of which are singletons. Here the sequenced sample was blood, taken from a patient treated with checkpoint blockade. Receptor source: a human donor with melanoma.

V and J are TRBV4-1 and TRBJ2-2; no firm D call. Germline CDR1 and CDR2: MGHRA and YSYEKL. The CDR3 is made up of 13 amino acids. V shed 3 bases and J shed 5 bases, with 7 bases lying between them. This chain's CDR3 is CASSQKSTGELFF. The CDR3 DNA is TGCGCCAGCAGCCAGAAGTCAACCGGGGAGCTGTTTTTT.

The CDR3 bases are TGTGCCAGCAGCTTGGGCAGGGCGTCCCACGAGCAGTACTTC. Amino acid sequence: CASSLGRASHEQYF. The J gene is TRBJ2-7, the V gene TRBV11-3, with TRBD1 as a possible D gene (5 bases). The CDR3 has 14 amino acids. Germline CDR1 and CDR2: SGHNT and YENEEA. V dropped 3 bases and J dropped 5 bases, with 14 bases sitting between them. The full variable domain, rest sourced from reference TRBV11-3 and TRBJ2-7, is EAGVVQSPRYKIIEKKQPVAFWCNPISGHNTLYWYLQNLGQGPELLIRYENEEAVDDSQLPKDRFSAERLKGVDSTLKIQPAELGDSAVYLCASSLGRASHEQYFGPGTRLTVT.

V and J are TRBV4-1 and TRBJ1-6, with D perhaps matching TRBD1 (6 bases). V was pared by 4 bases and J by 0 bases, with 16 bases between. The germline CDR1 and CDR2 sequences are MGHRA and YSYEKL. The CDR3 is made up of 18 amino acids. CDR3 sequence reads: CASSLARGGSSYNSPLHF. The CDR3 region has the DNA TGCGCCAGCAGCCTGGCCAGAGGGGGGAGCTCCTATAATTCACCCCTCCACTTT.

V is TRBV6-1 and J is TRBJ2-7, with 7 bases lining up with TRBD1. Germline V gene data show CDR1 as MNHNS and CDR2 as SASEGT. The CDR3 covers 13 residues. V lost 6 bases, J lost 3 bases, and 5 bases stayed unmatched. CDR3 loop: CASSGDRVYEQYF. The CDR3, as DNA: TGTGCCAGCAGCGGCGACAGGGTCTACGAGCAGTACTTC.

This sequence joins TRBV7-9 and TRBJ1-4; D gene unclear. The germline V and J ends were trimmed by 5 bases and 7 bases, with 20 bases remaining between them. Germline V gene sequence: CDR1 SEHNR, CDR2 FQNEAQ (reference sequence). This CDR3 region has 16 residues. The CDR3 loop reads CASSLVLGEEAEKLFF. The CDR3 DNA reads TGTGCCAGCAGCCTAGTGCTTGGGGAGGAAGCTGAAAAACTGTTTTTT.

V usage is TRBV21-1 and J usage is TRBJ2-7. TRBV21-1 is assigned pseudogene status. This CDR3 has 14 amino acids. The CDR3 here is CASSLGGNCDEQYF. Written as DNA, the CDR3 is TGTGCCAGCAGCCTAGGGGGGAATTGCGACGAGCAGTACTTC.

The chain links TRBV28 to TRBJ1-2, with D unresolved. From germline, CDR1 is MDHEN and CDR2 SYDVKM. The CDR3 runs to 12 residues. Trimming removed 6 bases from V and 6 bases from J, with 11 bases in between. This chain's CDR3 is CASSPLLDGYTF. The CDR3 nucleotides are TGTGCCAGCAGCCCTCTTCTCGATGGCTACACCTTC.

J is TRBJ1-1 and V is TRBV19; D uncertain. V lost 8 bases and J lost 1, with 14 bases in between. The germline gives CDR1 LNHDA, CDR2 SQIVND (reference sequence). The CDR3 loop spans 14 amino acids. CDR3 protein: CASESAGWNTEAFF. CDR3 nucleotide sequence: TGTGCCAGTGAATCTGCCGGTTGGAACACTGAAGCTTTCTTT.

This clone was detected only once. One end of the junction does not line up with germline, which may come from a read error. The chain employs TRBV7-3 and TRBJ1-1; 7 bases line up with TRBD1. Germline V gives CDR1 SGHTA, CDR2 FQGTGA. This CDR3 is built from 12 residues. CDR3 residues: CASRLTGAEAFF. The DNA of the CDR3 is TGTGCCAGCAGGTTAACAGGGGCTGAAGCTTTCTTT.

The chain links TRBV10-3 to TRBJ2-6; 7 positions agree with TRBD1. V lost 7 bases, J lost 0 bases, and 9 bases stayed unmatched. The CDR3 runs 17 residues. CDR1 ENHRY and CDR2 SYGVKD come from the germline V gene. The CDR3 sequence: CAITPGQQLSGANVLTF. For the CDR3, the DNA is TGTGCCATCACGCCGGGACAGCAGCTCTCTGGGGCCAACGTCCTGACTTTC.

The genes are TRBV11-3 and TRBJ2-6, with D tentatively TRBD1 (5 bases). Looked up from germline, CDR1 is SGHNT and CDR2 is YENEEA. Trimming removed 5 bases from V and 0 bases from J, with 17 bases in between. This CDR3 has 18 residues. CDR3 loop: CASSPSGRVGSGANVLTF. The CDR3, as DNA: TGTGCCAGCAGCCCCTCGGGCAGGGTTGGCTCTGGGGCCAACGTCCTGACTTTC.

The chain links TRBV5-1 to TRBJ1-6, with a tentative D call TRBD1 (6 bases). Trimming shortened V by 0 bases and J by 9 bases, and 10 bases separated the two germline ends. CDR1 is SGHRS and CDR2 is YFSETQ in the germline V gene. This CDR3 contains 14 residues. The CDR3 DNA follows: TGCGCCAGCAGCTTGGTAGGGGGAGGTTCACCCCTCCACTTT. It encodes CASSLVGGGSPLHF.

The chain is built from TRBV10-3 and TRBJ1-4, with 8 bases that match TRBD1. After removal of 3 bases from V and 5 bases from J, the junction contained 8 bases not matched to a gene. Per the germline V gene, CDR1 is ENHRY and CDR2 is SYGVKD. This CDR3 is 16 amino acids long. The DNA of the CDR3 is TGTGCCATCAGTGACCCACCAGGGGGCCGAAATGAAAAACTGTTTTTT. This gives the protein CAISDPPGGRNEKLFF.

The J gene is TRBJ2-3, the V gene TRBV9; 8 bases agree with TRBD2. The CDR3 sequence is 15 residues long. V lost 0 bases and J lost 2; bases outside the gene matches: 2. Per germline, CDR1 SGDLS and CDR2 YYNGEE. The CDR3, as DNA: TGTGCCAGCAGCGTAGCTAGCGGGTACACAGATACGCAGTATTTT. This gives the protein CASSVASGYTDTQYF.

This sequence joins TRBV5-8 and TRBJ1-2; TRBD1 agrees at 9 bases. The germline V gene encodes CDR1 SGHTS and CDR2 YDEGEE. After removal of 4 bases from V and 3 bases from J, the junction contained 16 bases not matched to a gene. The CDR3 covers 18 residues. The CDR3 DNA reads TGTGCCAGCAGCGGAACAGGGGGCGAGAAGTTACGCGACTATGGCTACACCTTC. Its translation is CASSGTGGEKLRDYGYTF.